Shown below are 15 T cell receptor beta chains from a single sample sequenced in a study of shared clonotypes between healthy human individuals (dated by TCRdb to 2018 to 2020). The library came from the immunoSEQ multiplex PCR assay. TCRdb retrieved this table from immuneACCESS and kept in-frame rearrangements only. Not all clones are present; in checked studies, unresolved V genes account for under half, and no reason is known for the remainder. The table for this sample lists over 400,000 clones; 70% to 85% of them were counted only once. The top ten hold 9.5% to 15% of the sample. Material for sequencing was PBMCs. The origin of the receptors is a woman between 40 and 55 years old in good health. Some clones in this sample may be carry-over from other donors' samples.

The chain uses TRBV25-1 and TRBJ1-3, with TRBD1 as a possible D gene (5 bases). The V gene lost 6 bases and the J gene lost 0 bases, with 15 bases spanning the gap. The CDR3 runs 16 residues. Germline values: CDR1 MGHDK, CDR2 SYGVNS. CDR3 in amino acids: CASSPGPVNSGNTIYF. DNA for the CDR3: TGTGCCAGCAGCCCGGGGCCGGTGAACTCTGGAAACACCATATATTTT. Combining the CDR3 with reference TRBV25-1 and TRBJ1-3 gives the whole variable domain EADIYQTPRYLVIGTGKKITLECSQTMGHDKMYWYQQDPGMELHLIHYSYGVNSTEKGDLSSESTVSRIRTEHFPLTLESARPSHTSQYLCASSPGPVNSGNTIYFGEGSWLTVV.

The chain uses TRBV11-2 and TRBJ2-7; no firm D call. The germline V gene has CDR1 SGHAT and CDR2 FQNNGV. Trimming removed 7 bases from V and 4 bases from J, with 8 bases in between. The CDR3 has 11 residues. The CDR3 sequence: CASIGGYEQYF. The CDR3 DNA reads as TGTGCCAGCATCGGTGGATACGAGCAGTACTTC. The whole variable domain, remainder taken from reference TRBV11-2 and TRBJ2-7, is EAGVAQSPRYKIIEKRQSVAFWCNPISGHATLYWYQQILGQGPKLLIQFQNNGVVDDSQLPKDRFSAERLKGVDSTLKIQPAKLEDSAVYLCASIGGYEQYFGPGTRLTVT.

The V gene is TRBV27, the J gene TRBJ2-3, with 8 bases matching TRBD2. Germline CDR1 reads MNHEY; CDR2 reads SMNVEV (reference sequence). This CDR3 comprises 15 residues. The junction had 5 bases not matched to a gene; V was cut back by 5 bases and J by 1 base. The CDR3 coding sequence is TGTGCCAGCAGTCCAGCCGGGGGGGGCACAGATACGCAGTATTTT. This sequence encodes CASSPAGGGTDTQYF.

This clone was seen more than once but under ten times. The J gene is TRBJ2-7, the V gene TRBV28; D is unclear. The CDR3 covers 11 residues. Germline-derived CDR1 and CDR2 are MDHEN and SYDVKM. Trimming removed 5 bases at V and 5 bases at J, with 7 bases between. The CDR3 here is CASSTRHEQYF. The CDR3 bases are TGTGCCAGCAGTACCAGGCACGAGCAGTACTTC.

This clone occurred once. The chain employs TRBV15 and TRBJ2-2, with 7 bases matching TRBD1. This CDR3 comprises 16 residues. Germline V gene lookup returns CDR1 LNHNV and CDR2 YYDKDF (reference sequence). The trim removed 5 bases at V and 2 bases at J, leaving 8 bases unmatched. DNA for the CDR3: TGTGCCACCAGCCCCCGGACAGGTCCCAACACCGGGGAGCTGTTTTTT. It yields the protein CATSPRTGPNTGELFF.

The rearrangement joins TRBV18 to TRBJ1-2, with 7 bases fitting TRBD1. This CDR3 spans 15 amino acids. The V and J ends lost 3 bases and 4 bases, in that order; junction bases with no gene match: 8. The V gene's germline CDR1 is KGHSH and CDR2 LQKENI. The CDR3 loop is CASSPPGQVVYGYTF. The CDR3 DNA reads as TGTGCCAGCTCACCGCCAGGACAGGTCGTCTATGGCTACACCTTC.

This chain links TRBV30 with TRBJ2-7, with D perhaps being TRBD1 or TRBD2 (6 bases each). CDR3 length equals 13 residues. V lost 0 bases and J 4 bases, leaving 10 bases between the germline ends. Per germline, CDR1 GTSNPN and CDR2 SVGIG (reference sequence). The DNA for the CDR3 is TGTGCCTGGAGTGTAGGGGGGCAGTACGAGCAGTACTTC. Amino acids: CAWSVGGQYEQYF.

This clone was recorded only once. This chain uses TRBV6-1 with TRBJ2-5, with TRBD1 as a possible D gene (5 bases). This CDR3 region has 12 residues. The V end lost 10 bases, the J end lost 7 bases, and 16 bases lay between the germline ends. Germline V gene lookup returns CDR1 MNHNS and CDR2 SASEGT. The CDR3 DNA follows: TGTGCCACCCGACAGCCCTTAGGGACCCAGTACTTC. This codes for CATRQPLGTQYF.

The chain has TRBV28 and TRBJ2-3, with a weak D call TRBD1 (6 bases). This CDR3 is 15 amino acids long. Trimming pared 1 base from V and 10 bases from J, leaving 18 bases between. Germline V gene sequence: CDR1 MDHEN, CDR2 SYDVKM. CDR3 sequence: CASSLLQGRVRPQYF. CDR3 nucleotides: TGTGCCAGCAGTTTATTACAGGGAAGGGTTAGGCCGCAGTATTTT.

This clone has just one count. The chain couples TRBV29-1 to TRBJ1-4, with 7 bases aligning to TRBD1. Germline CDR1 and CDR2: SQVTM and ANQGSEA. The length of the CDR3 is 13 residues. V lost 2 bases, J lost 8 bases, and 5 bases stayed unmatched. For the CDR3, the DNA is TGCAGCGTTGAACAGGGGGGGCAGGAAAAACTGTTTTTT. Its protein product is CSVEQGGQEKLFF. The full variable domain, its missing parts supplied by reference TRBV29-1 and TRBJ1-4, is SAVISQKPSRDICQRGTSLTIQCQVDSQVTMMFWYRQQPGQSLTLIATANQGSEATYESGFVIDKFPISRPNLTFSTLTVSNMSPEDSSIYLCSVEQGGQEKLFFGSGTQLSVL.

The rearrangement joins TRBV15 to TRBJ2-7; D might be TRBD2 (5 bases). This CDR3 spans 14 amino acids. Germline V gene lookup returns CDR1 LNHNV and CDR2 YYDKDF (reference sequence). V lost 1 base to trimming and J lost 4 bases, with 11 bases between them. The CDR3 loop reads CATSRVEGKYEQYF. As DNA, the CDR3 is TGTGCCACCAGCAGAGTTGAGGGAAAGTACGAGCAGTACTTC.

The chain recombines TRBV4-2 with TRBJ1-3, with unresolved D. The CDR3 contains 16 residues. The germline V gene encodes CDR1 LGHNA and CDR2 YNFKEQ. Trimming left V 0 bases short and J 0 bases short, with 9 bases between. The CDR3 loop is CASSQDRGYSGNTIYF. The CDR3 region has the DNA TGTGCCAGCAGCCAAGATCGAGGGTACTCTGGAAACACCATATATTTT.

To note about this clone: This specimen includes other DNA sequences encoding the same CDR3. This chain joins TRBV7-9 and TRBJ2-5, with D unresolved. V was shortened by 1 base and J by 2 bases, with 5 bases between the two germline ends. This CDR3 has 13 amino acids. Germline V gives CDR1 SEHNR, CDR2 FQNEAQ (reference sequence). In DNA form, the CDR3 reads TGTGCCAGCAGCTTAGTGCCACAAGAGACCCAGTACTTC. Translated, it gives CASSLVPQETQYF.

The V gene is TRBV6-1, the J gene TRBJ2-3; D gene ambiguous. From germline, CDR1 is MNHNS and CDR2 SASEGT. Trimming left V 10 bases short and J 0 bases short, with 8 bases between. This CDR3 is built from 12 residues. CDR3 in DNA: TGTGCCACTGCTGCTAGCACAGATACGCAGTATTTT. Protein product: CATAASTDTQYF.

This rearrangement joins TRBV28 to TRBJ2-7, with TRBD1 matching 7 bases. Trimming removed 3 bases from V and 2 bases from J; junction bases left unmatched: 7. The CDR3 has 15 residues. The V gene's germline CDR1 is MDHEN and CDR2 SYDVKM. Here the CDR3 DNA reads TGTGCCAGCAGTTTTGTAACAGGGGCAACCTACGAGCAGTACTTC. Translating gives CASSFVTGATYEQYF.